These 29 T cell receptor beta chains were all obtained from the same sample, sequenced in a study of CXCR3-negative and CXCR3-positive naive CD8 T cells. cDNA libraries for TRB were generated by 5' RACE incorporating UMI labels. TCRdb re-called the 5' RACE reads; every CDR3 protein appears as one record, without DNA. This sample contains 5,000 to 6,500 distinct CDR3 sequences. The specimen sequenced was naive CXCR3- CD8+ T cells from blood. The subset denotes: CD45RO-CCR7+CD27+CD95- naive CD8+ T cells lacking CXCR3 (TNR3-). Receptors were obtained from a human donor in good health. Some clones in this sample may be carry-over from other donors' samples.

This clonotype is called medium-sized based on its frequency. The chain couples TRBV5-1 to TRBJ2-7; TCRdb outputs TRBD2, but without DNA this stays unchecked. CDR3 length: 15 residues. The germline gives CDR1 SGHRS, CDR2 YFSETQ. CDR3 sequence reads: CASSLVSSSEPEQYF.

By frequency, this clonotype is medium-sized. V is TRBV7-6 and J is TRBJ2-1; checking the TCRdb D call of TRBD2 is not possible without DNA. The CDR3 has 16 amino acids. Germline loops: CDR1 SGHVS, CDR2 FNYEAQ. CDR3: CASTPVPSSSYNEQFF.

The chain joins TRBV5-1 to TRBJ2-7; TCRdb's D call, TRBD2, is unchecked because there is no DNA. CDR1 and CDR2 from the germline V gene are SGHRS and YFSETQ. This CDR3 spans 12 amino acids. The CDR3 sequence: CASSLDLGEQYF.

The chain carries TRBV29-1 and TRBJ2-7; TCRdb's assignment of TRBD1 cannot be checked, as there is no DNA. The germline gives CDR1 SQVTM, CDR2 ANQGSEA. CDR3 size: 14 residues. The chain's CDR3 is CSVEDSGTPYEQYF.

The chain links TRBV14 to TRBJ2-2. Germline V gene data show CDR1 as SGHDN and CDR2 as FVKESK. The CDR3 has 13 amino acids. The CDR3 sequence is CASSQVYPGELFF.

By frequency, this clonotype is medium-sized (0.01 to 0.1%). V usage is TRBV12-3 or TRBV12-4 and J usage is TRBJ1-4. The CDR3 spans 15 residues. CDR3: CASTWRYATNEKLFF.

V and J are TRBV7-2 and TRBJ2-1; the TCRdb D gene call, TRBD2, has no DNA to confirm it. CDR1 is SGHTA and CDR2 is FQGNSA in the germline V gene. This CDR3 comprises 17 residues. The CDR3 sequence: CASSFTAGGPRLNEQFF.

The rearrangement links TRBV3-1 to TRBJ2-1. The CDR3 loop spans 13 amino acids. Looked up from germline, CDR1 is LGHDT and CDR2 is YNNKEL (reference sequence). The CDR3 sequence: CASSQEGDNEQFF.

The genes are TRBV2 and TRBJ1-6; TCRdb's assignment of TRBD1 cannot be checked, as there is no DNA. CDR3 size: 14 residues. CDR1 is SNHLY and CDR2 is FYNNEI in the germline V gene. CDR3 loop: CASSTRQPNSPLHF.

The gene calls are TRBV7-2 and TRBJ2-3. Germline V gene sequence: CDR1 SGHTA, CDR2 FQGNSA. This CDR3 comprises 14 residues. The chain's CDR3 is CASSANDFTNTQYF.

This clonotype is classed as medium-sized by frequency. CDR3 protein: CSTADGYEQYF. This chain links TRBV29-1 with TRBJ2-7. CDR1 and CDR2 from the germline V gene are SQVTM and ANQGSEA. The CDR3 is 11 amino acids.

This clonotype is called medium-sized (0.01 to 0.1%) based on its frequency. The chain couples TRBV7-9 to TRBJ1-2. The CDR3 is 14 amino acids. CDR1 and CDR2 from the germline V gene are SEHNR and FQNEAQ (reference sequence). The CDR3 loop reads CASSPTAVNYGYTF.

The chain combines TRBV21-1 with TRBJ2-1; TCRdb reports TRBD2, a call that lacks DNA to check it against. TRBV21-1 is given as a pseudogene. This CDR3 has 17 amino acids. CDR3 region: CASSKLRTRPFFNEQFF.

V gene TRBV3-1 combines with J gene TRBJ2-3; TCRdb returns TRBD1, unconfirmable since there is no DNA. This CDR3 contains 15 residues. Germline values: CDR1 LGHDT, CDR2 YNNKEL (reference sequence). The CDR3 spells CASSQDYPGADTQYF.

This chain connects TRBV29-1 to TRBJ2-2; absent DNA, TCRdb's TRBD1 call cannot be checked. This CDR3 spans 17 amino acids. From germline, CDR1 is SQVTM and CDR2 ANQGSEA. CDR3 protein: CSAEGSTGTGNAGELFF.

Frequency places this clonotype as medium-sized. The chain carries TRBV7-9 and TRBJ2-7; the D call of TRBD1 rests on TCRdb alone, since no DNA is present to check it. Germline V gives CDR1 SEHNR, CDR2 FQNEAQ (reference sequence). The CDR3 has 13 amino acids. The CDR3 sequence is CASSPSGGYEQYF.

The CDR3 is CASSRLAVYNEQFF. This sequence joins TRBV12-3 or TRBV12-4 and TRBJ2-1; TCRdb returns TRBD2, unconfirmable since there is no DNA. CDR3 length equals 14 residues.

The chain links TRBV29-1 to TRBJ1-1. This CDR3 has 16 amino acids. Germline V CDR1 and CDR2: SQVTM, ANQGSEA. CDR3 sequence reads: CSVEVGRFFMNTEAFF.

The chain carries TRBV29-1 and TRBJ2-1; the D call of TRBD2 rests on TCRdb alone, since no DNA is present to check it. The length of the CDR3 is 14 residues. Germline CDR1 SQVTM, CDR2 ANQGSEA. Here the CDR3 reads CSVVSSGAYNEQFF.

This clonotype registers medium-sized (0.01 to 0.1%) by frequency. The chain combines TRBV5-6 with TRBJ2-1; TCRdb indicates TRBD2, and absent DNA this call remains unverified. CDR1 and CDR2 from the germline V gene are SGHDT and YYEEEE. The CDR3 covers 17 residues. The CDR3 protein is CASSVIGGLSSYNEQFF.

Measured by frequency, this clonotype is medium-sized. The rearrangement uses TRBV29-1 and TRBJ2-1; TCRdb reports TRBD1, a call that lacks DNA to check it against. CDR3 size: 14 residues. Germline V CDR1 and CDR2: SQVTM, ANQGSEA. This CDR3 reads CSVPTGQGGDEQFF.

Judged by frequency, this clonotype is medium-sized. The gene calls are TRBV4-3 and TRBJ1-1; the TCRdb D gene call, TRBD1, has no DNA to confirm it. The CDR3 spans 15 residues. The V gene's germline CDR1 is LGHNA and CDR2 YSLEER. The CDR3 reads CASSQAGAGVTEAFF.

V is TRBV20-1 and J is TRBJ2-7. Germline values: CDR1 DFQATT, CDR2 SNEGSKA (reference sequence). The CDR3 is 16 amino acids. The CDR3 loop reads CSARVPGESITYEQYF.

By frequency, this clonotype registers medium-sized. The chain is built from TRBV6-2 or TRBV6-3 and TRBJ1-1; absent DNA, TCRdb's TRBD1 call cannot be checked. Looked up from germline, CDR1 is MNHEY and CDR2 is SVGEGT. The CDR3 is made up of 16 amino acids. The chain's CDR3 is CASSYSRGAVNTEAFF.

Judged by frequency, this clonotype is medium-sized. The rearrangement uses TRBV12-3 or TRBV12-4 and TRBJ2-7; without DNA, the TCRdb call of TRBD2 cannot be checked. CDR3 length: 16 residues. CDR3 in amino acids: CASSPLGAGGRDEQYF.

The chain employs TRBV5-1 and TRBJ1-2; TCRdb's D call of TRBD1 is untestable without DNA. This CDR3 is 11 amino acids long. The germline CDR1 and CDR2 sequences are SGHRS and YFSETQ. This CDR3 is CASSPGEGYTF.

Judged by frequency, this clonotype is medium-sized. The rearrangement links TRBV20-1 to TRBJ2-7; TCRdb calls TRBD1, which cannot be checked without DNA. Germline V gene data show CDR1 as DFQATT and CDR2 as SNEGSKA (reference sequence). The CDR3 is made up of 12 amino acids. CDR3 sequence reads: CSARTASYEQYF.

This clonotype is classed as medium-sized by frequency. The chain uses TRBV20-1 and TRBJ2-5; absent DNA, TCRdb's TRBD1 call cannot be checked. This CDR3 is 18 amino acids long. Germline CDR1 is DFQATT and CDR2 is SNEGSKA (reference sequence). The CDR3 is CSARPKEERQGSVETQYF.

The chain links TRBV20-1 to TRBJ2-1; TCRdb picks TRBD1, but there is no DNA to check that call. The CDR3 is 17 residues long. Germline loops: CDR1 DFQATT, CDR2 SNEGSKA (reference sequence). The CDR3 loop is CSARTESPSTSYNEQFF.